These 31 T cell receptor beta chains were all obtained from the same sample, sequenced in a study of neoadjuvant nivolumab and ipilimumab in lung cancer. Sequenced by immunoSEQ multiplex PCR; TCRdb stores in-frame clones only, minus some. The sample includes tens of thousands of clones, approximately 84% of them seen just once. Material: peripheral blood, obtained before neoadjuvant nivolumab, alone or with ipilimumab. These receptors were taken from an adult with non-small cell lung cancer.

The genes are TRBV5-1 and TRBJ1-1, with 12 bases lining up with TRBD1. After removal of 6 bases from V and 2 bases from J, the junction contained 11 bases not matched to a gene. CDR3 length: 17 residues. The germline V gene encodes CDR1 SGHRS and CDR2 YFSETQ. CDR3 DNA sequence: TGCGCCAGCACGCCCGGGACAGGGGGCTTCTATAACACTGAAGCTTTCTTT. Amino acids: CASTPGTGGFYNTEAFF.

The chain employs TRBV11-1 and TRBJ1-1; D might be TRBD1 (5 bases). Germline CDR1 and CDR2: SGHAT and FQDESV (reference sequence). The CDR3 is made up of 12 amino acids. V was trimmed by 6 bases and J by 5 bases, leaving 10 bases between them. As DNA, the CDR3 is TGTGCCAGCAGAGACAGTACGACTGAAGCTTTCTTT. This codes for CASRDSTTEAFF. Full variable domain (remainder filled in from reference TRBV11-1 and TRBJ1-1): EAEVAQSPRYKITEKSQAVAFWCDPISGHATLYWYRQILGQGPELLVQFQDESVVDDSQLPKDRFSAERLKGVDSTLKIQPAELGDSAMYLCASRDSTTEAFFGQGTRLTVV.

V gene TRBV7-2 combines with J gene TRBJ1-6, with unresolved D. This CDR3 is built from 16 residues. Germline values: CDR1 SGHTA, CDR2 FQGNSA. V shed 1 base and J shed 8 bases, with 15 bases lying between them. In DNA, the CDR3 is TGTGCCAGCAGCTTAGGTTGGGCCATGGGCGATTCACCCCTCCACTTT. The encoded protein is CASSLGWAMGDSPLHF.

This clone was found a few times. The chain carries TRBV9 and TRBJ2-2; D is undetermined. Germline V gives CDR1 SGDLS, CDR2 YYNGEE. CDR3 size: 13 residues. Trimming stripped 4 bases from V and 7 bases from J, with 11 bases between. The chain's CDR3 is CASSTQVGGELFF. The CDR3 DNA is TGTGCCAGCAGCACCCAGGTGGGCGGGGAGCTGTTTTTT.

J is TRBJ2-7 and V is TRBV27, with D hard to call. The germline V gene has CDR1 MNHEY and CDR2 SMNVEV (reference sequence). This CDR3 is 15 amino acids long. V was trimmed by 1 base and J by 2 bases, leaving 12 bases between them. The CDR3 region has the DNA TGTGCCAGCAGTTTATACGGGCAGGCCACCTACGAGCAGTACTTC. Its translation: CASSLYGQATYEQYF.

The rearrangement joins TRBV19 to TRBJ1-5, with D possibly TRBD1 on 5 matching bases. Germline V CDR1 and CDR2: LNHDA, SQIVND (reference sequence). The CDR3 runs to 17 residues. V lost 6 bases to trimming and J lost 0 bases, with 18 bases between them. This CDR3 is CASRSFGGDISNQPQHF. As DNA, the CDR3 is TGTGCCAGTAGGTCCTTTGGGGGGGATATTAGCAATCAGCCCCAGCATTTT.

The gene calls are TRBV18 and TRBJ1-1; 7 bases fit TRBD1. After removal of 4 bases from V and 5 bases from J, the junction contained 10 bases not matched to a gene. The germline V gene has CDR1 KGHSH and CDR2 LQKENI. The CDR3 runs 15 residues. The CDR3 nucleotides read TGTGCCAGCTCACAAGACAGGGACTTTGGTACTGAAGCTTTCTTT. Protein: CASSQDRDFGTEAFF.

The rearrangement links TRBV29-1 to TRBJ2-5; TRBD2 matches 10 bases. The germline V gene encodes CDR1 SQVTM and CDR2 ANQGSEA. V was clipped by 4 bases and J by 4 bases; unmatched bases: 6. The CDR3 consists of 14 residues. In DNA form, the CDR3 reads TGCAGCGTTGTGATAGCGGGGGGAGCAGAGACCCAGTACTTC. It translates to CSVVIAGGAETQYF.

The rearrangement links TRBV4-2 to TRBJ2-6, with 7 bases identical to TRBD2. Germline values: CDR1 LGHNA, CDR2 YNFKEQ. The CDR3 loop spans 19 amino acids. The trim removed 0 bases at V and 0 bases at J, leaving 8 bases unmatched. The CDR3 here is CASSQDTAGSSSGANVLTF. The CDR3 DNA sequence: TGTGCCAGCAGCCAAGATACAGCGGGGTCGAGCTCTGGGGCCAACGTCCTGACTTTC.

The V gene is TRBV7-2, the J gene TRBJ2-1; 9 bases map to TRBD1. CDR1 and CDR2 (germline): SGHTA, FQGNSA. The CDR3 sequence is 16 residues long. Losses at the gene ends were 5 bases for V and 0 bases for J; bases not matched to a gene: 5. The CDR3 DNA sequence: TGTGCCAGCAGCGCTACAGGGGGCAGCTCCTACAATGAGCAGTTCTTC. This sequence encodes CASSATGGSSYNEQFF.

The chain recombines TRBV6-6 with TRBJ2-5, with D possibly TRBD2 on 5 matching bases. CDR3 length equals 13 residues. The ends were cut back, 8 bases at V and 7 bases at J, with 17 bases in the middle. In germline, CDR1 is MNHNY, CDR2 SVGAGI (reference sequence). The CDR3 DNA reads TGTGCCAGCGGCCCAAGCGGTACCTGGACCCAGTACTTC. It encodes CASGPSGTWTQYF.

V usage is TRBV14 and J usage is TRBJ2-5; TRBD1 matches 10 bases. The germline CDR1 and CDR2 sequences are SGHDN and FVKESK. With V trimmed by 0 bases and J by 2 bases, 3 bases remained unmatched. CDR3 length equals 16 residues. This CDR3 is CASSQEGTGEQETQYF. DNA of the CDR3: TGTGCCAGCAGCCAAGAGGGGACAGGGGAGCAAGAGACCCAGTACTTC. Looking up the rest from reference TRBV14 and TRBJ2-5 gives the full variable domain: EAGVTQFPSHSVIEKGQTVTLRCDPISGHDNLYWYRRVMGKEIKFLLHFVKESKQDESGMPNNRFLAERTGGTYSTLKVQPAELEDSGVYFCASSQEGTGEQETQYFGPGTRLLVL.

The rearrangement joins TRBV4-2 to TRBJ1-4, with 7 positions matching TRBD1. Germline trimming cut 0 bases from V and 7 bases from J; bases unmatched to any gene: 20. Looked up from germline, CDR1 is LGHNA and CDR2 is YNFKEQ. This CDR3 comprises 20 residues. The CDR3 nucleotides are TGTGCCAGCAGCCAAGATCAGGACAGGACCCCCCCAGAAGGATGTGAAAAACTGTTTTTT. Its protein product is CASSQDQDRTPPEGCEKLFF.

The chain couples TRBV6-6 to TRBJ1-6; D not certain. CDR1 MNHNY and CDR2 SVGAGI come from the germline V gene (reference sequence). The CDR3 is made up of 13 amino acids. Trimming took 8 bases from V and 6 from J, leaving 11 bases between them. CDR3 protein: CASGSGSNSPLHF. The CDR3 DNA follows: TGTGCCAGCGGATCAGGTTCTAATTCACCCCTCCACTTT.

The genes are TRBV4-2 and TRBJ1-1; D gene uncertain. The germline V gene encodes CDR1 LGHNA and CDR2 YNFKEQ. V shed 1 base and J shed 1 base, with 7 bases lying between them. The length of the CDR3 is 14 residues. The DNA for the CDR3 is TGTGCCAGCAGCCAAGGACACCGGAACACTGAAGCTTTCTTT. Translation: CASSQGHRNTEAFF.

V usage is TRBV29-1 and J usage is TRBJ1-1; D is perhaps TRBD1 (6 bases). V was cut by 4 bases and J by 2 bases, with 11 bases left in between. Germline assignment: CDR1 SQVTM and CDR2 ANQGSEA. The CDR3 sequence is 13 residues long. CDR3 bases: TGCAGCGTTGCAGAAGGGGGTAACACTGAAGCTTTCTTT. Its translation: CSVAEGGNTEAFF.

The chain carries TRBV5-6 and TRBJ2-7; 8 bases align to TRBD1. The CDR3 is made up of 13 amino acids. The junction had 6 bases not matched to a gene; V was cut back by 5 bases and J by 5 bases. The V gene's germline CDR1 is SGHDT and CDR2 YYEEEE. The DNA for the CDR3 is TGTGCCAGCAGATGGACAGGGAGCGACGAGCAGTACTTC. Translated, it gives CASRWTGSDEQYF.

This clone was recorded only once. V is TRBV6-4 and J is TRBJ1-5; D ambiguous. CDR1 is MRHNA and CDR2 is SNTAGT in the germline V gene. V gave up 11 bases and J gave up 0 bases, with 14 bases separating them. The CDR3 covers 14 residues. CDR3 sequence (DNA): TGTGCCTCGCGGGGTATTCTTAGCAATCAGCCCCAGCATTTT. Translating gives CASRGILSNQPQHF.

This clone was seen more than once but under ten times. The rearrangement uses TRBV5-6 and TRBJ2-7; TRBD1 agrees at 11 bases. V lost 4 bases and J lost 7; bases outside the gene matches: 7. This CDR3 comprises 14 residues. Germline-derived CDR1 and CDR2 are SGHDT and YYEEEE. This CDR3 reads CASSHRTGGAEQYF. The CDR3 nucleotides read TGTGCCAGCAGCCACCGGACAGGGGGCGCTGAGCAGTACTTC.

V usage is TRBV29-1 and J usage is TRBJ2-5, with D maybe TRBD2 (6 bases). The CDR3 is made up of 13 amino acids. V shed 4 bases and J shed 5 bases, with 14 bases lying between them. Germline V CDR1 and CDR2: SQVTM, ANQGSEA. DNA for the CDR3: TGCAGCGTTGGGGACTCCAGGCCGGAGACCCAGTACTTC. Translation: CSVGDSRPETQYF.

This chain uses TRBV28 with TRBJ1-4, with 7 bases fitting TRBD1. Germline loops: CDR1 MDHEN, CDR2 SYDVKM. The CDR3 consists of 13 residues. J lost 11 bases, V lost 6 bases, and 9 bases had no gene match. The CDR3 coding sequence is TGTGCCAGCAGGGGGACAGCCGGGGAGAAACTGTTTTTT. Translating it yields CASRGTAGEKLFF.

The chain combines TRBV15 with TRBJ2-2; D tentatively fits TRBD1 or TRBD2 (7 bases each). The CDR3 sequence is 15 residues long. Per the germline V gene, CDR1 is LNHNV and CDR2 is YYDKDF (reference sequence). V was clipped by 0 bases and J by 4 bases, with 9 bases between them. The CDR3 DNA sequence: TGTGCCACCAGCAGAGACAGGGGGGGCACCGGGGAGCTGTTTTTT. This encodes CATSRDRGGTGELFF.

The V and J genes are TRBV6-6 and TRBJ1-2; 11 bases align to TRBD1. Looked up from germline, CDR1 is MNHNY and CDR2 is SVGAGI (reference sequence). Trimming at V came to 4 bases and at J to 8 bases, leaving 6 bases not matched to a gene. There are 14 residues in the CDR3. CDR3 nucleotides: TGTGCCAGCAGTTCGGACAGGGGGCTGGGAGGCTACACCTTC. This translates into CASSSDRGLGGYTF.

The chain carries TRBV18 and TRBJ1-1, with TRBD1 identical over 8 bases. Per germline, CDR1 KGHSH and CDR2 LQKENI. V lost 2 bases to trimming and J lost 8 bases; unmatched junction nucleotides: 7. The CDR3 sequence is 14 residues long. CDR3 nucleotides: TGTGCCAGCTCACCAGGGGACAGGCCCCCCGAAGCTTTCTTT. Residues: CASSPGDRPPEAFF.

V usage is TRBV14 and J usage is TRBJ1-1; D remains ambiguous. Germline V gives CDR1 SGHDN, CDR2 FVKESK. Trimming pared 1 base from V and 1 base from J, leaving 10 bases between. This CDR3 has 15 residues. The CDR3 DNA reads as TGTGCCAGCAGCCAAGCCCTCGACGGGAACACTGAAGCTTTCTTT. This translates into CASSQALDGNTEAFF.

The chain employs TRBV9 and TRBJ1-5; no reliable D call. The CDR3 is made up of 14 amino acids. Trimming pared 0 bases from V and 4 bases from J, leaving 8 bases between. Germline assignment: CDR1 SGDLS and CDR2 YYNGEE. CDR3 in amino acids: CASSVDWGNQPQHF. The CDR3 DNA reads as TGTGCCAGCAGCGTAGATTGGGGTAATCAGCCCCAGCATTTT.

V usage is TRBV27 and J usage is TRBJ2-1, with D tentatively TRBD2 (5 bases). The CDR3 extends over 16 amino acids. The V end lost 6 bases, the J end lost 5 bases, and 20 bases lay between the germline ends. Germline CDR1 reads MNHEY; CDR2 reads SMNVEV (reference sequence). CDR3 DNA: TGTGCCAGCAGCTGGCGCGGGTTCTCTTGGGACAATGAGCAGTTCTTC. This sequence encodes CASSWRGFSWDNEQFF.

The J gene is TRBJ2-1, the V gene TRBV5-4, with TRBD1 matching over 8 bases. This CDR3 has 11 residues. V was clipped by 4 bases and J by 14 bases; unmatched bases: 5. Germline CDR1 and CDR2: SGHNT and YYREEE (reference sequence). The CDR3 DNA is TGTGCCAGCAGCGATGGACAGGGTGAGTTCTTC. Translation gives CASSDGQGEFF.

Here the CDR3 reads CASSLGGYEQYF. The CDR3 bases are TGTGCCAGCAGCTTGGGAGGTTACGAGCAGTACTTC. The V and J genes are TRBV5-4 and TRBJ2-5; D uncertain. The J call may be faulty, since TRBJ2-7 better matches the DNA end. Germline V gives CDR1 SGHNT, CDR2 YYREEE (reference sequence). The CDR3 is 12 residues long.

This clone appeared a single time. The V gene is TRBV5-1, the J gene TRBJ2-7; TRBD2 agrees at 9 bases. J was trimmed by 1 base and V by 3 bases; bases with no gene match: 11. The CDR3 runs 17 residues. Germline CDR1 and CDR2: SGHRS and YFSETQ. The CDR3 is CASSWEVGGGASYEQYF. The CDR3 nucleotides read TGCGCCAGCAGCTGGGAGGTTGGCGGGGGGGCGTCCTACGAGCAGTACTTC.

This chain uses TRBV5-6 with TRBJ2-7; D possibly corresponds to TRBD2 (6 bases). The V and J ends lost 2 bases and 0 bases respectively, with 21 bases between them. Per germline, CDR1 SGHDT and CDR2 YYEEEE. This CDR3 is 18 amino acids long. In nucleotides, the CDR3 is TGTGCCAGCAGCTTCTGGTTTGAGGGGACTGCGAGCTCCTACGAGCAGTACTTC. This encodes CASSFWFEGTASSYEQYF. Filled out from reference TRBV5-6 and TRBJ2-7, the complete variable domain reads DAGVTQSPTHLIKTRGQQVTLRCSPKSGHDTVSWYQQALGQGPQFIFQYYEEEERQRGNFPDRFSGHQFPNYSSELNVNALLLGDSALYLCASSFWFEGTASSYEQYFGPGTRLTVT.